These 27 T cell receptor beta chains were all obtained from the same sample, sequenced in a study of blood T cell repertoires in COVID-19. Measured with immunoSEQ multiplex PCR; TCRdb has only the in-frame clones, and not every one. The data hold some 240,000 clones, with around 80% observed a single time. Input material: peripheral blood. The receptors were sampled from a human donor in a cohort sampled during active COVID-19.

The chain is built from TRBV6-4 and TRBJ1-2; D gene unclear. V lost 5 bases, J lost 3 bases, and 16 bases lay in between. The germline V gene encodes CDR1 MRHNA and CDR2 SNTAGT. The length of the CDR3 is 15 residues. CDR3 coding DNA: TGTGCCAGCAGTCTCAGAGAGGGTGGCTACTATGGCTACACCTTC. Translated: CASSLREGGYYGYTF.

The CDR3 spells CASSLNRGSYGYTF. The CDR3 coding sequence is TGTGCCAGCAGCTTAAACAGGGGGTCTTATGGCTACACCTTC. V usage is TRBV7-9 and J usage is TRBJ1-2; 8 positions match TRBD1. Germline CDR1 reads SEHNR; CDR2 reads FQNEAQ (reference sequence). The CDR3 is made up of 14 amino acids. Unmatched junction bases numbered 4, after V lost 2 bases and J lost 5 bases. The full variable domain, with the rest looked up from reference TRBV7-9 and TRBJ1-2, is DTGVSQNPRHKITKRGQNVTFRCDPISEHNRLYWYRQTLGQGPEFLTYFQNEAQLEKSRLLSDRFSAERPKGSFSTLEIQRTEQGDSAMYLCASSLNRGSYGYTFGSGTRLTVV.

V and J are TRBV11-2 and TRBJ2-7; TRBD2 agrees at 10 bases. Germline V CDR1 and CDR2: SGHAT, FQNNGV. Trimming took 5 bases from V and 4 from J; bases not matched to a gene: 11. This CDR3 region has 16 residues. This CDR3 is CASSPGTSVLGYEQYF. In DNA, the CDR3 is TGTGCCAGCAGCCCAGGGACTAGCGTTTTAGGGTACGAGCAGTACTTC.

This sequence joins TRBV24-1 and TRBJ2-7; tentatively, D is TRBD1 (6 bases). With 11 bases removed from V and 2 bases from J, the gap between germline ends came to 12 bases. The CDR3 sequence is 12 residues long. Germline V lookup: CDR1 KGHDR, CDR2 SFDVKD. CDR3 amino acids: CASHRDPYEQYF. The CDR3 coding sequence is TGTGCCAGTCACAGGGACCCCTACGAGCAGTACTTC.

The chain combines TRBV6-5 with TRBJ2-7; 9 positions agree with TRBD1. Trimming removed 10 bases from V and 2 bases from J; junction bases left unmatched: 9. This CDR3 spans 14 amino acids. Germline V gene data show CDR1 as MNHEY and CDR2 as SVGAGI. Here the CDR3 reads CANLTGGDPYEQYF. The CDR3 coding sequence is TGTGCCAACCTTACAGGGGGCGACCCCTACGAGCAGTACTTC.

This clone was seen more than once but under ten times. This chain uses TRBV4-3 with TRBJ2-5; 9 positions agree with TRBD2. With 0 bases clipped from V and 7 bases from J, the junction kept 9 bases outside the gene matches. Germline V CDR1 and CDR2: LGHNA, YSLEER. There are 16 residues in the CDR3. CDR3 amino acids: CASSQERSGGIGTQYF. CDR3 sequence (DNA): TGCGCCAGCAGCCAAGAAAGGAGCGGGGGGATCGGGACCCAGTACTTC.

The chain recombines TRBV7-2 with TRBJ2-7, with 14 bases aligning to TRBD2. This CDR3 comprises 16 residues. From germline, CDR1 is SGHTA and CDR2 FQGNSA. V shed 5 bases and J 1 base; nucleotides not matched to a gene: 4. The CDR3 nucleotides read TGTGCCAGCAGCACCGGACTAGCGGGGGGATCCTACGAGCAGTACTTC. Protein product: CASSTGLAGGSYEQYF.

The rearrangement links TRBV6-5 to TRBJ1-6, with D possibly TRBD1 on 6 matching bases. The CDR3 has 13 residues. CDR1 is MNHEY, CDR2 SVGAGI, per germline. Trimming took 5 bases from V and 10 from J, leaving 12 bases between them. CDR3 DNA: TGTGCCAGCAGTCCCCGGACAGCCTCACCCCTCCACTTT. Translating it yields CASSPRTASPLHF.

CDR3 DNA: TGCGCCAGCAGCGAGACAGGGGGTCCCCACTATGGCTACACCTTC. The encoded protein is CASSETGGPHYGYTF. This chain joins TRBV5-1 and TRBJ1-2; TRBD1 matches 9 bases. The junction had 7 bases not matched to a gene; V was cut back by 4 bases and J by 3 bases. Germline lookup yields CDR1 SGHRS and CDR2 YFSETQ. The CDR3 contains 15 residues.

The chain has TRBV28 and TRBJ2-1; 9 bases map to TRBD2. The CDR3 spans 19 residues. CDR1 and CDR2 from the germline V gene are MDHEN and SYDVKM. V lost 7 bases to trimming and J lost 0 bases; unmatched junction nucleotides: 16. CDR3 sequence: CASIYPDAGGGSSYNEQFF. DNA for the CDR3: TGTGCCAGCATTTACCCGGACGCGGGAGGGGGGAGCTCCTACAATGAGCAGTTCTTC.

The chain is built from TRBV20-1 and TRBJ2-5; 7 nucleotides match TRBD1. CDR1 is DFQATT and CDR2 is SNEGSKA in the germline V gene (reference sequence). This CDR3 has 14 amino acids. V shed 3 bases, J shed 5 bases, and the junction held 9 bases outside the gene matches. The DNA of the CDR3 is TGCAGTGCTAGTAACAGGGGTACGGGGGAGACCCAGTACTTC. It is translated as CSASNRGTGETQYF.

The chain links TRBV10-3 to TRBJ2-3; TRBD2 matches at 10 bases. Unmatched junction bases numbered 4, after V lost 6 bases and J lost 1 base. CDR3 size: 15 residues. Germline assignment: CDR1 ENHRY and CDR2 SYGVKD. CDR3 sequence: CAIRLAGEGTDTQYF. CDR3 DNA sequence: TGTGCCATCAGGCTAGCGGGAGAGGGCACAGATACGCAGTATTTT.

The rearrangement links TRBV5-1 to TRBJ1-2, with 8 bases matching TRBD1. J was trimmed by 4 bases and V by 0 bases; bases with no gene match: 5. Germline-derived CDR1 and CDR2 are SGHRS and YFSETQ. The CDR3 runs to 15 residues. The CDR3 region is CASSLAGQALYGYTF. The CDR3 nucleotides read TGCGCCAGCAGCTTGGCGGGACAGGCCCTCTATGGCTACACCTTC.

The rearrangement uses TRBV28 and TRBJ1-2, with TRBD1 matching over 8 bases. This CDR3 has 14 amino acids. From germline, CDR1 is MDHEN and CDR2 SYDVKM. The junction had 10 bases not matched to a gene; V was cut back by 5 bases and J by 8 bases. In nucleotides, the CDR3 is TGTGCCAGCAGTGTAAACAGGGGGAGGATAGGCTACACCTTC. Encoded protein: CASSVNRGRIGYTF.

The chain is built from TRBV4-3 and TRBJ1-6; D not resolved. CDR1 is LGHNA, CDR2 YSLEER, per germline. This CDR3 region has 12 residues. V lost 2 bases and J 13 bases, leaving 9 bases between the germline ends. The CDR3 DNA reads as TGCGCCAGCAGCCAACTCGGGTTCCCCCTCCACTTT. Translation: CASSQLGFPLHF.

The V gene is TRBV11-3, the J gene TRBJ2-2; TRBD1 agrees at 8 bases. Germline CDR1 and CDR2: SGHNT and YENEEA. The CDR3 runs to 15 residues. Germline trimming cut 3 bases from V and 3 bases from J; bases unmatched to any gene: 3. The CDR3 region has the DNA TGTGCCAGCAGCTTCGGACAGGGCTACACCGGGGAGCTGTTTTTT. It yields the protein CASSFGQGYTGELFF.

This chain joins TRBV11-2 and TRBJ2-1, with 10 bases lining up with TRBD2. V dropped 3 bases and J dropped 9; count of bases not matched to a gene: 5. The CDR3 sequence is 14 residues long. Germline V gene data show CDR1 as SGHAT and CDR2 as FQNNGV. Written as DNA, the CDR3 is TGTGCCAGCAGCTTCGTAGCGGGAGGATCTGAGCAGTTCTTC. Its translation: CASSFVAGGSEQFF. Variable domain in full (rest from reference TRBV11-2 and TRBJ2-1): EAGVAQSPRYKIIEKRQSVAFWCNPISGHATLYWYQQILGQGPKLLIQFQNNGVVDDSQLPKDRFSAERLKGVDSTLKIQPAKLEDSAVYLCASSFVAGGSEQFFGPGTRLTVL.

The V call is TRBV6-1, the J call TRBJ2-3; 7 nucleotides agree with TRBD2. The CDR3 consists of 16 residues. The ends lost 4 bases at V and 0 bases at J; junction bases unmatched: 7. Germline V gene data show CDR1 as MNHNS and CDR2 as SASEGT. In DNA form, the CDR3 reads TGTGCCAGCAGTGGAGGGTGGCGGGGGAGCACAGATACGCAGTATTTT. Its translation is CASSGGWRGSTDTQYF.

The V and J genes are TRBV27 and TRBJ2-1; D remains unclear. V dropped 3 bases and J dropped 7 bases, with 16 bases sitting between them. Looked up from germline, CDR1 is MNHEY and CDR2 is SMNVEV (reference sequence). The CDR3 length is 15 residues. The CDR3 nucleotides are TGTGCCAGCAGTTTTTTGGCGATCCCCGGGAATGAGCAGTTCTTC. Protein product: CASSFLAIPGNEQFF.

V gene TRBV27 combines with J gene TRBJ1-2, with D unresolved. Per germline, CDR1 MNHEY and CDR2 SMNVEV (reference sequence). The CDR3 consists of 16 residues. V was pared by 8 bases and J by 1 base, with 20 bases between. CDR3 sequence: CASGLAGVGYNYGYTF. CDR3 bases: TGTGCCAGCGGCCTGGCGGGAGTGGGTTATAACTATGGCTACACCTTC.

The chain has TRBV2 and TRBJ2-7; D is unresolved. The CDR3 length is 13 residues. Per the germline V gene, CDR1 is SNHLY and CDR2 is FYNNEI. Trimming took 4 bases from V and 5 from J, leaving 12 bases between them. The CDR3: CASSVTAPNEQYF. The CDR3 bases are TGTGCCAGCAGTGTGACTGCCCCCAACGAGCAGTACTTC.

The rearrangement joins TRBV19 to TRBJ2-7; 7 bases agree with TRBD1. The CDR3 extends over 15 amino acids. Germline trimming cut 5 bases from V and 0 bases from J; bases unmatched to any gene: 7. Germline V gene sequence: CDR1 LNHDA, CDR2 SQIVND (reference sequence). The CDR3 sequence: CASSSQGISSYEQYF. In nucleotides, the CDR3 is TGTGCCAGTAGTTCACAGGGGATAAGCTCCTACGAGCAGTACTTC.

This rearrangement joins TRBV5-1 to TRBJ1-1; D unclear. The CDR3 is 14 amino acids. The germline V gene has CDR1 SGHRS and CDR2 YFSETQ. V dropped 0 bases and J dropped 2 bases, with 8 bases sitting between them. The CDR3 bases are TGCGCCAGCAGCTTGGAATCAGTCAACACTGAAGCTTTCTTT. The encoded protein is CASSLESVNTEAFF.

This clone occurred many times. The V call is TRBV2, the J call TRBJ2-7, with D possibly being TRBD2 (6 bases). Trimming took 2 bases from V and 2 from J, leaving 10 bases between them. The V gene's germline CDR1 is SNHLY and CDR2 FYNNEI. This CDR3 is built from 14 residues. Here the CDR3 reads CASSEQRAAYEQYF. The CDR3 nucleotides read TGTGCCAGCAGTGAACAGCGGGCGGCCTACGAGCAGTACTTC.

The chain uses TRBV10-3 and TRBJ2-2; 8 bases map to TRBD2. This CDR3 contains 15 residues. Germline V gene sequence: CDR1 ENHRY, CDR2 SYGVKD. V shed 3 bases, J shed 4 bases, and the junction held 4 bases outside the gene matches. The CDR3 sequence: CAISENGRATGELFF. The CDR3 DNA reads as TGTGCCATCAGTGAAAACGGGAGGGCCACCGGGGAGCTGTTTTTT.

This rearrangement joins TRBV24-1 to TRBJ2-3; D is possibly TRBD2 (6 bases). The V gene's germline CDR1 is KGHDR and CDR2 SFDVKD. The CDR3 is 16 amino acids. Trimming took off 4 bases at V and 6 bases at J, with 19 bases between the two ends. CDR3 loop: CATSDPRRGTADTQYF. The CDR3 DNA is TGTGCCACCAGTGACCCCCGCCGGGGGACTGCCGATACGCAGTATTTT.

The rearrangement uses TRBV9 and TRBJ2-7; 10 positions agree with TRBD1. The CDR3 is 16 residues long. Germline values: CDR1 SGDLS, CDR2 YYNGEE. The V and J ends lost 3 bases and 1 base, in that order; junction bases with no gene match: 7. The CDR3 loop reads CASSEGGQGLSYEQYF. The CDR3 DNA is TGTGCCAGCAGCGAGGGGGGACAGGGGCTTTCCTACGAGCAGTACTTC.